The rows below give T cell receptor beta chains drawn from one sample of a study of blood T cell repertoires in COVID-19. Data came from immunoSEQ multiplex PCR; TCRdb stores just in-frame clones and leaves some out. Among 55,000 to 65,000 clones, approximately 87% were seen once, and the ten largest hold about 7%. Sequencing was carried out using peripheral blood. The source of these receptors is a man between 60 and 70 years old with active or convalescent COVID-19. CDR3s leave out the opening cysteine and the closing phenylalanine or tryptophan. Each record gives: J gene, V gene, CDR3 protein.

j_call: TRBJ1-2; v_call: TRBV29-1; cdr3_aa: SVRGVNYGYT
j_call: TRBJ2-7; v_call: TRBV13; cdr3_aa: ASSASGRDTYEQY
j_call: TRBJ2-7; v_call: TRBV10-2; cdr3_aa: ASSGLAGVPISYEQY
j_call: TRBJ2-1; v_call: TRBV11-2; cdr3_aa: ASSLGDRQDLYSYNEQF
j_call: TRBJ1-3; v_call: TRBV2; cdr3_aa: ASSVNREPSGNTIY
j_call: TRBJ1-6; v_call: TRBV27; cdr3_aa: ASSYRAGKVSYNSPLH
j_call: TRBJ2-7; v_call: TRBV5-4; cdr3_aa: ASSLLSGTYEQY
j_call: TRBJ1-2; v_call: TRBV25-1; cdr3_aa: ASSDSGEGRRGYT
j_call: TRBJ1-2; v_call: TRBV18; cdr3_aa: ASSPDRDGYT
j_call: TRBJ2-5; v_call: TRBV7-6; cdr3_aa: ASSPQASGTYQETQY
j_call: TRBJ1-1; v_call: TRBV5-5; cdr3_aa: ASSLFTEVNTEAF
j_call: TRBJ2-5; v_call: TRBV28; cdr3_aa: ASSFPARGFETQY
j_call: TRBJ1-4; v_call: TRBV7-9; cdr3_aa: ASSPGDVEKLF
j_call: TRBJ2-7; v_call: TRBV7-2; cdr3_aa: ASSSRTGGFYEQY
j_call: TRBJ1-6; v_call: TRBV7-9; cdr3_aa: ASSEDRSYNSPLH
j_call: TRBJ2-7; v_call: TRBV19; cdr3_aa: ASSFLSTNEQY
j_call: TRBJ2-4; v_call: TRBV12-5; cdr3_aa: ASAYGTGRDIQY
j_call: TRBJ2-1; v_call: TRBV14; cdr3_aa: ASSQGWSSYNEQF
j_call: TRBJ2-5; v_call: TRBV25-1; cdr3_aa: ASSEKVLDRGLETQY
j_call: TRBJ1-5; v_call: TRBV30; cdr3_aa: AWSVGSGQSNQPQH
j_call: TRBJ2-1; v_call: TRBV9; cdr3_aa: ASSVAGSLNEQF
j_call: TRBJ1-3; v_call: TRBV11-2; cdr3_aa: ASSNRDFGNTIY
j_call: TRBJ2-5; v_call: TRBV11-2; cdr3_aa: ASSLLRDSQETQY
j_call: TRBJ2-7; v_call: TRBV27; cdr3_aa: ASSFQARGYEQY
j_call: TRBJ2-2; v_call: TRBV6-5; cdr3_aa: ASSYRLAGNTGELF
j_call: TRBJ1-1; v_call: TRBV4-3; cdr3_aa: ASSQDWGGGTEAF
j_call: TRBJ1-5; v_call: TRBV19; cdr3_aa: ASSIDRGRRSNQPQH
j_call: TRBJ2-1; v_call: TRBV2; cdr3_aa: ASSSTDPSPPTEQF
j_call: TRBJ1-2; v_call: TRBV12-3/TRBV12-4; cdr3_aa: ASSAGDYGYT
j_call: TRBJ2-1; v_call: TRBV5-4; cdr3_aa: ASSLTSGGGYEQF
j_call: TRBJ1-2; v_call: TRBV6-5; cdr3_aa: ASSLTGGKGGYT
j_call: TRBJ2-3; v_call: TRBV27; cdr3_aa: ASSSPPLAGTDTQY
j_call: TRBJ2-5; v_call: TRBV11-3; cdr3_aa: ASSLGPAYGQGTQY
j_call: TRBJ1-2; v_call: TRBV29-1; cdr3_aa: SVATGPSYGYT
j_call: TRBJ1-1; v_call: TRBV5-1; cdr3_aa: ASSFGRENTEAF
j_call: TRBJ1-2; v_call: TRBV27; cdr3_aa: ASSPNGVYGYT